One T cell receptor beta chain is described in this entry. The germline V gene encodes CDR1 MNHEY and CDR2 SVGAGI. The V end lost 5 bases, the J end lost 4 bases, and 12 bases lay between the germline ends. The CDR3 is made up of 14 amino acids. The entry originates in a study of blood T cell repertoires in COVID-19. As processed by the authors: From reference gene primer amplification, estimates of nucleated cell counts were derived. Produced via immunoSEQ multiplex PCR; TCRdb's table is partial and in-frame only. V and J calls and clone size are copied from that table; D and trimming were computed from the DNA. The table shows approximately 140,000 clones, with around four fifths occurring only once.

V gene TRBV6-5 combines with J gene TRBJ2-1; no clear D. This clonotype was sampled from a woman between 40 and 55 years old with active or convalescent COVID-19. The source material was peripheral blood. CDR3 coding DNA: TGTGCCAGCAGTCGACAACCCTTATACAATGAGCAGTTCTTC. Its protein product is CASSRQPLYNEQFF.